Listed below are T cell receptor beta chains from one sample, sequenced in a study of T cell responses to AZD1222 COVID-19 vaccine. This table comes from immunoSEQ multiplex PCR, and its TCRdb copy is limited to in-frame clones, with some not included. Here the sample spans tens of thousands of clones, about 88% being singletons. This material consisted of peripheral blood, taken 28 days after the second AZD1222 dose. These receptors originate from an adult who received the AZD1222 COVID-19 vaccine. CDR3s include the opening cysteine and the closing phenylalanine or tryptophan. D genes are given only for firm matches. Only some rows state a clone size, as once, few, many or a class for expanded clones.

CDR3 DNA: TGTGCCAGTAGTATGCCCAGGCATAGCAATCAGCCCCAGCATTTT; CDR3 protein: CASSMPRHSNQPQHF; clone size: -; D gene: -; V gene: TRBV19; J gene: TRBJ1-5
CDR3 DNA: TGTGCCAGCAGCTTGCCAACACTAGCGGGAGTCTCCCAAGAGACCCAGTACTTC; CDR3 protein: CASSLPTLAGVSQETQYF; clone size: -; D gene: TRBD2; V gene: TRBV11-3; J gene: TRBJ2-5
CDR3 DNA: TGTGCCAGCAGTGCCGGAGGGCAGGGAAATGGCTACACCTTC; CDR3 protein: CASSAGGQGNGYTF; clone size: -; D gene: -; V gene: TRBV28; J gene: TRBJ1-2
CDR3 DNA: TGTGCCAGCAGTTACCCCGCTAGGGGGGTTGAGTTCTTC; CDR3 protein: CASSYPARGVEFF; clone size: -; D gene: -; V gene: TRBV6-5; J gene: TRBJ2-1
CDR3 DNA: TGTGCCAGCAGTTTATGGCTAGCTGGCTACACCTTC; CDR3 protein: CASSLWLAGYTF; clone size: -; D gene: -; V gene: TRBV6-2/TRBV6-3; J gene: TRBJ1-2
CDR3 DNA: TGTGCCAGCAGCTTAAGGCGGGCAGAAAACTATGGCTACACCTTC; CDR3 protein: CASSLRRAENYGYTF; clone size: -; D gene: -; V gene: TRBV11-2; J gene: TRBJ1-2
CDR3 DNA: TGTGCCAGCAGTCACCGGGACAGGAACACTGAAGCTTTCTTT; CDR3 protein: CASSHRDRNTEAFF; clone size: -; D gene: TRBD1; V gene: TRBV6-6; J gene: TRBJ1-1
CDR3 DNA: TGTGCCAGCAGCTCGACAGGGTTTGGCAATCAGCCCCAGCATTTT; CDR3 protein: CASSSTGFGNQPQHF; clone size: -; D gene: TRBD1; V gene: TRBV9; J gene: TRBJ1-5
CDR3 DNA: TGTGCCAGCAGTGGGGGCAATCAGCCCCAGCATTTT; CDR3 protein: CASSGGNQPQHF; clone size: few; D gene: -; V gene: TRBV25-1; J gene: TRBJ1-5
CDR3 DNA: TGCGCCAGCAGCGGAGGAGGGCGGGTTAGCACAGATACGCAGTATTTT; CDR3 protein: CASSGGGRVSTDTQYF; clone size: -; D gene: -; V gene: TRBV5-1; J gene: TRBJ2-3
CDR3 DNA: TGTGCCAGCAGTTGGGCGGGGGGCTATGGCTACACCTTC; CDR3 protein: CASSWAGGYGYTF; clone size: -; D gene: -; V gene: TRBV27; J gene: TRBJ1-2
CDR3 DNA: TGTGCCAGCAGCTTGGCTGGGGGGGGTGAAGCTTTCTTT; CDR3 protein: CASSLAGGGEAFF; clone size: -; D gene: -; V gene: TRBV5-6; J gene: TRBJ1-1
CDR3 DNA: TGTGCTAGTGGTCAGGGGAATTGGGATGAGCAGTTCTTC; CDR3 protein: CASGQGNWDEQFF; clone size: -; D gene: -; V gene: TRBV12-5; J gene: TRBJ2-1
CDR3 DNA: TGTGCCACCAGTGGGGCCGAGACCTACAATGAGCAGTTCTTC; CDR3 protein: CATSGAETYNEQFF; clone size: -; D gene: -; V gene: TRBV24-1; J gene: TRBJ2-1
CDR3 DNA: TGTGCCAGCAACCTCCTCGCGGACTCCACCGGGGAGCTGTTTTTT; CDR3 protein: CASNLLADSTGELFF; clone size: few; D gene: -; V gene: TRBV9; J gene: TRBJ2-2
CDR3 DNA: TGTGCCAGCAGCTTACGGGACAGGGCGAACACCGGGGAGCTGTTTTTT; CDR3 protein: CASSLRDRANTGELFF; clone size: -; D gene: TRBD1; V gene: TRBV5-4; J gene: TRBJ2-2
CDR3 DNA: TGTGCCAGTAGTACCTCTAGGAGGCCCTCCAATGAGCAGTTCTTC; CDR3 protein: CASSTSRRPSNEQFF; clone size: -; D gene: -; V gene: TRBV19; J gene: TRBJ2-1
CDR3 DNA: TGTGCCACCTACCTACCCGGGACAGGACTTCACGAGCAGTACTTC; CDR3 protein: CATYLPGTGLHEQYF; clone size: -; D gene: TRBD1; V gene: TRBV15; J gene: TRBJ2-7
CDR3 DNA: TGTGCCAGCAGTTACCCCGGGACAGGGGGCTTAGGTGGCTACACCTTC; CDR3 protein: CASSYPGTGGLGGYTF; clone size: -; D gene: TRBD1; V gene: TRBV6-5; J gene: TRBJ1-2
CDR3 DNA: TGTGCCTGGAGTGTGGGGACAGGTATCTTCAATCAGCCCCAGCATTTT; CDR3 protein: CAWSVGTGIFNQPQHF; clone size: few; D gene: TRBD1; V gene: TRBV30; J gene: TRBJ1-5
CDR3 DNA: TGTGCCAGCAGTTACACAGGGGGAGCTAACTATGGCTACACCTTC; CDR3 protein: CASSYTGGANYGYTF; clone size: -; D gene: TRBD1; V gene: TRBV27; J gene: TRBJ1-2
CDR3 DNA: TGTGCCAGCAGCCAAGGGGTAGCCGCGAACACCGGGGAGCTGTTTTTT; CDR3 protein: CASSQGVAANTGELFF; clone size: -; D gene: -; V gene: TRBV3-1/TRBV3-2; J gene: TRBJ2-2
CDR3 DNA: TGTGCCAGCAGCTTTTCCACCTTTGGCTACACCTTC; CDR3 protein: CASSFSTFGYTF; clone size: -; D gene: -; V gene: TRBV5-5; J gene: TRBJ1-2
CDR3 DNA: TGTGCCAGCAGCTCCATCAGGGAGGGCATCGACGAGCAGTACTTC; CDR3 protein: CASSSIREGIDEQYF; clone size: few; D gene: TRBD2; V gene: TRBV28; J gene: TRBJ2-7
CDR3 DNA: TGTGCCAGCAGCTTGATTCCGGGCTCTGGAAACACCATATATTTT; CDR3 protein: CASSLIPGSGNTIYF; clone size: -; D gene: -; V gene: TRBV5-5; J gene: TRBJ1-3
CDR3 DNA: TGTGCCAGCAGTTACGGGGGCGCGGACGAAAAACTGTTTTTT; CDR3 protein: CASSYGGADEKLFF; clone size: -; D gene: -; V gene: TRBV6-2/TRBV6-3; J gene: TRBJ1-4
CDR3 DNA: TGCAGCGGGTCCGGGGGACAGGGCTACGAGCAGTACTTC; CDR3 protein: CSGSGGQGYEQYF; clone size: -; D gene: TRBD1; V gene: TRBV29-1; J gene: TRBJ2-7
CDR3 DNA: TGTGCCACCAGTGCCCCGGGAGGCAGTCAGCCCCAGCATTTT; CDR3 protein: CATSAPGGSQPQHF; clone size: -; D gene: -; V gene: TRBV24-1; J gene: TRBJ1-5
CDR3 DNA: TGTGCCAGCAGCCGGGGCTACCATAGGGAGCAGTACTTC; CDR3 protein: CASSRGYHREQYF; clone size: once; D gene: -; V gene: TRBV3-1/TRBV3-2; J gene: TRBJ2-7
CDR3 DNA: TGTGCCAGCAGGGACTTCTCCTACGAGCAGTACTTC; CDR3 protein: CASRDFSYEQYF; clone size: -; D gene: -; V gene: TRBV27; J gene: TRBJ2-7
CDR3 DNA: TGTGCCAGCAGCGGCGGAATGACTGAAGCTTTCTTT; CDR3 protein: CASSGGMTEAFF; clone size: -; D gene: -; V gene: TRBV9; J gene: TRBJ1-1
CDR3 DNA: TGTGCCAGCAGGACAGAAGGGACGGACTCACCCCTCCACTTT; CDR3 protein: CASRTEGTDSPLHF; clone size: -; D gene: -; V gene: TRBV7-9; J gene: TRBJ1-6
CDR3 DNA: TGTGCCAGCAGCTTTAGTACCCACGGCTACACCTTC; CDR3 protein: CASSFSTHGYTF; clone size: -; D gene: -; V gene: TRBV7-9; J gene: TRBJ1-2
CDR3 DNA: TGTGCCAGCAGCGTTCGAGGGGGTCCCTACGAGCAGTACTTC; CDR3 protein: CASSVRGGPYEQYF; clone size: -; D gene: -; V gene: TRBV9; J gene: TRBJ2-7
CDR3 DNA: TGTGCCAGCAGCTTAACCCAGGGCTACAATGAGCAGTTCTTC; CDR3 protein: CASSLTQGYNEQFF; clone size: -; D gene: -; V gene: TRBV7-2; J gene: TRBJ2-1
CDR3 DNA: TGTGCCAGCGCTTTCGGCGGGGGCCACGAGCAGTACTTC; CDR3 protein: CASAFGGGHEQYF; clone size: -; D gene: -; V gene: TRBV5-4; J gene: TRBJ2-7
CDR3 DNA: TGTGCCAGCAGTAAAGACAGGGGGATGGGCTACGAGCAGTACTTC; CDR3 protein: CASSKDRGMGYEQYF; clone size: -; D gene: TRBD1; V gene: TRBV6-2/TRBV6-3; J gene: TRBJ2-7
CDR3 DNA: TGTGCCAGCAGCCCAACAGGGGGCCGAGCTTTCTTT; CDR3 protein: CASSPTGGRAFF; clone size: -; D gene: TRBD1; V gene: TRBV7-2; J gene: TRBJ1-1